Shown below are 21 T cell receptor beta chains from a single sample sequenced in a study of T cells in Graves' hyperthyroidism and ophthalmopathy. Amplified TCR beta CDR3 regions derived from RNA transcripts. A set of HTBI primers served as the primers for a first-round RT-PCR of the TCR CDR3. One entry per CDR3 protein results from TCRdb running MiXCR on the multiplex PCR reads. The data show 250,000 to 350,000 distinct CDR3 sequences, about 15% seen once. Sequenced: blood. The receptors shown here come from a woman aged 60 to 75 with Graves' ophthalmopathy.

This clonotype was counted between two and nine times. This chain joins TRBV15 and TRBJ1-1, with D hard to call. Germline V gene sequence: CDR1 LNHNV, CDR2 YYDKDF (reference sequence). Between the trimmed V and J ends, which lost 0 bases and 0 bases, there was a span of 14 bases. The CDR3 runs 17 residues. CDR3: CATSRDRGLLLNTEAFF. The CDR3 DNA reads TGTGCCACCAGCAGAGATCGCGGGCTCCTCTTGAACACTGAAGCTTTCTTT.

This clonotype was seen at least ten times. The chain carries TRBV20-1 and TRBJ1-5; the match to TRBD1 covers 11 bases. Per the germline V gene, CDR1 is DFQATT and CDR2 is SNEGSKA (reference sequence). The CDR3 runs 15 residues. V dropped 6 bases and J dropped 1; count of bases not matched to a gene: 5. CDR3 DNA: TGCAGTGCCGGACAGGGGGCGCAGAGCAATCAGCCCCAGCATTTT. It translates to CSAGQGAQSNQPQHF.

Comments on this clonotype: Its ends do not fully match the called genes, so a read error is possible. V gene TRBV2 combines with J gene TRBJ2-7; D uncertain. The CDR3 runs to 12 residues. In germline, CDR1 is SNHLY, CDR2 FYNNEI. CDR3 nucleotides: TGTGTCAGCAAAGAAGGGTGGTACGAGCAGTACTTC. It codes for CVSKEGWYEQYF.

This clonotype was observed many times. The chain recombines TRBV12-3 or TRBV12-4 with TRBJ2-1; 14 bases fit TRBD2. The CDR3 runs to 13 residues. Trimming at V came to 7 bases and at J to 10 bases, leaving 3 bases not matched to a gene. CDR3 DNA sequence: TGTGCCAGCACCCGGACTAGCGGGGGGGAGCAGTTCTTC. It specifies CASTRTSGGEQFF.

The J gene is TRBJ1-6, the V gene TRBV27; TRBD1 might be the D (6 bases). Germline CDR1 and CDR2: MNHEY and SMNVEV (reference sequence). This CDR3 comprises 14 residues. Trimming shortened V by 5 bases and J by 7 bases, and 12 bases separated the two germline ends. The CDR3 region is CASSLDRFNSPLHF. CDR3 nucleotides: TGTGCCAGCAGTCTTGACAGGTTCAATTCACCCCTCCACTTT.

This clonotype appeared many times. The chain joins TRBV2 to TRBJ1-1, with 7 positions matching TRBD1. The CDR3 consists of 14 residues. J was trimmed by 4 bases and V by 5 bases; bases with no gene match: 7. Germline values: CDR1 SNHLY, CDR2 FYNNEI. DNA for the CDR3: TGTGCCAGCAGTCTCCAGGGGGTTGCCACTGAAGCTTTCTTT. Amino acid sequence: CASSLQGVATEAFF.

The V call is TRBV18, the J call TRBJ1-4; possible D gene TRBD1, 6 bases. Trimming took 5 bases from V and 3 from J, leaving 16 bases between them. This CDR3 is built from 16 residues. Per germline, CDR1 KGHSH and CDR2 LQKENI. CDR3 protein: CASSSIPGAANEKLFF. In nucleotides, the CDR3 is TGTGCCAGCTCATCGATACCGGGGGCGGCTAATGAAAAACTGTTTTTT.

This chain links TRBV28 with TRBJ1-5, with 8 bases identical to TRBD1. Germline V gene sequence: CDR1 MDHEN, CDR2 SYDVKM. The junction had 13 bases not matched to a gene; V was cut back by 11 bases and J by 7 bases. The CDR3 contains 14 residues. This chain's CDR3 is CASGRTGINQPQHF. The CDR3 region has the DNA TGTGCCTCCGGGCGGACAGGGATTAACCAGCCCCAGCATTTT.

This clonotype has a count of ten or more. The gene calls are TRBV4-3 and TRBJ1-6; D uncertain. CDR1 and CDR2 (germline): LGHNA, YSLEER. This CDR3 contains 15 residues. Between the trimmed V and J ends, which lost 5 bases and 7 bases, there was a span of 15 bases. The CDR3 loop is CASSSIRTGNSPLHF. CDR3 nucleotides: TGCGCCAGCAGCTCCATTCGTACGGGAAATTCACCCCTCCACTTT.

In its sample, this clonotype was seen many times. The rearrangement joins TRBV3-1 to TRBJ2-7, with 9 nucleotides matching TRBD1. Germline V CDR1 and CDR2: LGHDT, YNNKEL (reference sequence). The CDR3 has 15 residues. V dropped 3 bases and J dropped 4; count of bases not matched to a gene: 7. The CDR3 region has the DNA TGTGCCAGCAGCCATCATGACAGGGGGGGGTACGAGCAGTACTTC. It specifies CASSHHDRGGYEQYF.

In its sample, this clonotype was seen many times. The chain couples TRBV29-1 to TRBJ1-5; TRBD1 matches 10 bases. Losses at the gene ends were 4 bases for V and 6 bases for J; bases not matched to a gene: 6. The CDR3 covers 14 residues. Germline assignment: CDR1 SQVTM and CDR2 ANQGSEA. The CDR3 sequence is CSVGQTGGGQPQHF. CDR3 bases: TGCAGCGTTGGACAGACAGGGGGCGGTCAGCCCCAGCATTTT.

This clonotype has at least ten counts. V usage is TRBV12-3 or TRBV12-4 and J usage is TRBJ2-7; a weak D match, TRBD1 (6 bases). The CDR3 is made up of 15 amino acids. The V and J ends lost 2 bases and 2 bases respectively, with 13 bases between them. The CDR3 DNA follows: TGTGCCAGCAGTTTACAGAGGACAGCAGCCTACGAGCAGTACTTC. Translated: CASSLQRTAAYEQYF.

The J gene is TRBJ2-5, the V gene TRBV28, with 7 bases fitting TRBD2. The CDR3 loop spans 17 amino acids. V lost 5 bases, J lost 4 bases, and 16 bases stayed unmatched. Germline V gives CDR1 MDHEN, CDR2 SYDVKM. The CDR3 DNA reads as TGTGCCAGCAGTGGGGGGGTAGTTAGTAGCTGGGGAGAGACCCAGTACTTC. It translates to CASSGGVVSSWGETQYF. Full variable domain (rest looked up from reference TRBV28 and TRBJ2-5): DVKVTQSSRYLVKRTGEKVFLECVQDMDHENMFWYRQDPGLGLRLIYFSYDVKMKEKGDIPEGYSVSREKKERFSLILESASTNQTSMYLCASSGGVVSSWGETQYFGPGTRLLVL.

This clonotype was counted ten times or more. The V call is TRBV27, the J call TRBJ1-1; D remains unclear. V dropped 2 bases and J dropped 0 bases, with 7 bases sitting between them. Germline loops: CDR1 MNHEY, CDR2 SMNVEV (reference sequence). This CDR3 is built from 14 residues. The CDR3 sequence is CASSLDGLNTEAFF. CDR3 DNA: TGTGCCAGCAGTTTAGACGGCCTGAACACTGAAGCTTTCTTT.

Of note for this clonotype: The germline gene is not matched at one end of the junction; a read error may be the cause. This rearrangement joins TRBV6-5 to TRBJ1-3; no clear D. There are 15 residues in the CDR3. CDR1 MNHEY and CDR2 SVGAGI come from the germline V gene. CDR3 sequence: CASSYAGDSENTIYF. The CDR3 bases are TGTGCCAGCAGTTACGCGGGAGACTCTGAAAACACCATATATTTT.

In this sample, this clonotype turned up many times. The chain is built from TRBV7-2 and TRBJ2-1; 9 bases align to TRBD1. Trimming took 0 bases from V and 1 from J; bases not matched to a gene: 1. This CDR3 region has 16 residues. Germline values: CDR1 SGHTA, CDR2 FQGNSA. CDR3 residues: CASSLAGQGSYNEQFF. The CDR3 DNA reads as TGTGCCAGCAGCTTAGCGGGACAGGGATCCTACAATGAGCAGTTCTTC.

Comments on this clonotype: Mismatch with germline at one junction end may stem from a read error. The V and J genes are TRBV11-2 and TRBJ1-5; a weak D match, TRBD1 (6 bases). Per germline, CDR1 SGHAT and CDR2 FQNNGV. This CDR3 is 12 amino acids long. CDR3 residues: CASSSQGQTQHF. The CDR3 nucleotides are TGTGCCAGCAGCTCACAGGGTCAGACCCAGCATTTT.

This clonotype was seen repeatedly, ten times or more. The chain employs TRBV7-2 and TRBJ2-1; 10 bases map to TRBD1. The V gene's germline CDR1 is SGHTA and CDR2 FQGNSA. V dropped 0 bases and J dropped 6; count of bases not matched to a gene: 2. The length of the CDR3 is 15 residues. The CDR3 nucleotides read TGTGCCAGCAGCTTAGCGGGACAGGGGAGCAATGAGCAGTTCTTC. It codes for CASSLAGQGSNEQFF.

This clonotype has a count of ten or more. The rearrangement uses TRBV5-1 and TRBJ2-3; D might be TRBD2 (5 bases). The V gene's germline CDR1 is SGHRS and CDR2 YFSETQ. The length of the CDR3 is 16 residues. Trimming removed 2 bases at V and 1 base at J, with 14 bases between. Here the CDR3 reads CASSLAWGAGTDTQYF. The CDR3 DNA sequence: TGCGCCAGCAGCTTAGCGTGGGGAGCGGGCACAGATACGCAGTATTTT.

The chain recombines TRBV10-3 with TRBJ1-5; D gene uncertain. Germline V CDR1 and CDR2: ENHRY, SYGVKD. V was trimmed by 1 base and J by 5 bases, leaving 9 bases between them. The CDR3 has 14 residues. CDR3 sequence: CAISEYMGDQPQHF. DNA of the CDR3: TGTGCCATCAGTGAGTATATGGGAGATCAGCCCCAGCATTTT.

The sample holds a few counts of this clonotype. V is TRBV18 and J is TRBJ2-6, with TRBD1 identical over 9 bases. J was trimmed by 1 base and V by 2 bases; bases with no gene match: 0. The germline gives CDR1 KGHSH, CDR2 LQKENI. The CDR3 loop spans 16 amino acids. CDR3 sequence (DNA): TGTGCCAGCTCACCAGGGACAGGGTCTGGGGCCAACGTCCTGACTTTC. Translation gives CASSPGTGSGANVLTF.